The clone carrying this TCR beta chain was picked up a small number of times. Its antigen is still unknown. Trimming removed 7 bases from V and 8 bases from J; junction bases left unmatched: 12. In germline, CDR1 is LGHNT, CDR2 FRNRAP. The CDR3 length is 16 residues. The data originate from a study of T cells in Graves' hyperthyroidism and ophthalmopathy. General study findings and limits: For ophthalmopathy, model prediction preceded onset by a median roughly 5.9 months.

Amplified TCR beta CDR3 regions came from RNA transcripts. First-round RT-PCR targeting the TCR CDR3 was performed with the HTBI primer set. TCRdb reanalysed the multiplex PCR reads using MiXCR and keeps one entry per CDR3 protein. The table includes roughly 740,000 distinct CDR3 sequences, less than 20% detected once. Each patient was aged 18 to 65 and had newly diagnosed hyperthyroidism of under 2 months' duration. Patients having uncontrolled infection, another autoimmune disease, pregnancy or lactation were not included. From 8.5 to 10 ml of fresh peripheral blood, PBMCs were isolated. The TCR was taken from a young man with Graves' hyperthyroidism. Sequenced: blood. The chain recombines TRBV12-5 with TRBJ2-1; TRBD2 aligns across 12 bases. CDR3 in amino acids: CASARSPSGRGDEQFF. For the CDR3, the DNA is TGTGCTAGTGCCCGATCCCCTAGCGGGAGGGGGGATGAGCAGTTCTTC.